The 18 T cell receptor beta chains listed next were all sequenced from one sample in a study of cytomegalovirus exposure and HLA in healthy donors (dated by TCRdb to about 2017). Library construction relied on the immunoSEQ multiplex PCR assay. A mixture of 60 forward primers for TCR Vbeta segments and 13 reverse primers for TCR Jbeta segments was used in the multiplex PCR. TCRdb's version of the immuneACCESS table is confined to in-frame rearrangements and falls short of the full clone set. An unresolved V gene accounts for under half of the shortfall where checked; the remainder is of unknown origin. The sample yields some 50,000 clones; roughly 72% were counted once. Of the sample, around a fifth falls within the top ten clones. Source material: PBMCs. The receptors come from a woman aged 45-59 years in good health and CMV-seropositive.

The CDR3 DNA follows: TGTGCCACTGGACAGGGATCAGCCAAAAACATTCAGTACTTC. This codes for CATGQGSAKNIQYF. This sequence joins TRBV15 and TRBJ2-4, with 8 bases aligning to TRBD1. Germline V CDR1 and CDR2: LNHNV, YYDKDF (reference sequence). The CDR3 is made up of 14 amino acids. V shed 9 bases and J 0 bases; nucleotides not matched to a gene: 4. Filled out from reference TRBV15 and TRBJ2-4, the complete variable domain reads DAMVIQNPRYQVTQFGKPVTLSCSQTLNHNVMYWYQQKSSQAPKLLFHYYDKDFNNEADTPDNFQSRRPNTSFCFLDIRSPGLGDTAMYLCATGQGSAKNIQYFGAGTRLSVL.

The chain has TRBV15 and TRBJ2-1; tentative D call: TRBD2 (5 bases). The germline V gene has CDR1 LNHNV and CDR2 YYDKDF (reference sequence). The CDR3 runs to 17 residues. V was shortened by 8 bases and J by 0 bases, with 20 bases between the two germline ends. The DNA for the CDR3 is TGTGCCACCCTCTCCGAGGGTTTAGCTAGCTCCTACAATGAGCAGTTCTTC. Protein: CATLSEGLASSYNEQFF.

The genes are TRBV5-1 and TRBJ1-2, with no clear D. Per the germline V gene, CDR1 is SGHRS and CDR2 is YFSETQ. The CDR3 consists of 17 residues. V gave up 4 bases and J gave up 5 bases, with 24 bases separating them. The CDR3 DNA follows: TGCGCCAGCAGCCCCGCAGGTGGCTCGGCCCCGGGGTATGGCTACACCTTC. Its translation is CASSPAGGSAPGYGYTF.

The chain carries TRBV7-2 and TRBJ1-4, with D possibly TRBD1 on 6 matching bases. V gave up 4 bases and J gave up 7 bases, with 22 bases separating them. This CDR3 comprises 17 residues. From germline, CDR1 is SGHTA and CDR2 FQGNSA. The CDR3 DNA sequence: TGTGCCAGCAGCTCTAGTGGGGGAGGGGGGGCTGGTGAAAAACTGTTTTTT. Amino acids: CASSSSGGGGAGEKLFF.

CDR3 sequence reads: CASTLWGVVDTQYF. CDR3 in DNA: TGTGCCAGCACCCTCTGGGGCGTTGTGGATACGCAGTATTTT. The chain is built from TRBV5-6 and TRBJ2-3, with D possibly TRBD1 on 5 matching bases. CDR3 size: 14 residues. Germline CDR1 is SGHDT and CDR2 is YYEEEE. V was shortened by 6 bases and J by 6 bases, with 17 bases between the two germline ends.

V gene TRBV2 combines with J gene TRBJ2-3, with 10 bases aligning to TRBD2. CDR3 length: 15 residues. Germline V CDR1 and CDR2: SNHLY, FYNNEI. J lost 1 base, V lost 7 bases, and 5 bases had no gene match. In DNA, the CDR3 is TGTGCCAGCACGGGGACTAGCGTACGCACAGATACGCAGTATTTT. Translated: CASTGTSVRTDTQYF.

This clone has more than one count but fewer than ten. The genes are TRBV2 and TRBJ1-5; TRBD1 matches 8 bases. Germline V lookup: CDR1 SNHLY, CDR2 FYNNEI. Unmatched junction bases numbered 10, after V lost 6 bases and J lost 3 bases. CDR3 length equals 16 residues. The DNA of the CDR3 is TGTGCCAGCAGGACGGGACAGGCCCTTTTCAATCAGCCCCAGCATTTT. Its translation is CASRTGQALFNQPQHF.

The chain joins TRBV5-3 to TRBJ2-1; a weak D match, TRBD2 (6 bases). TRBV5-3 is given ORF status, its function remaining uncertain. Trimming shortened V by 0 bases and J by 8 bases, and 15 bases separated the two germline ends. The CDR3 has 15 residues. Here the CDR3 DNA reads TGTGCCAGAAGCTTGGGGGGGGTCCCCGGCCATGAGCAGTTCTTC. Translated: CARSLGGVPGHEQFF.

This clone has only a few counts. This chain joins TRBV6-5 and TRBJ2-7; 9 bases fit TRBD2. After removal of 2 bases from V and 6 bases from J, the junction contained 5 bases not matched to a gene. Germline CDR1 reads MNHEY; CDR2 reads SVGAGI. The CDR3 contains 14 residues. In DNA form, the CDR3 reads TGTGCCAGCAGTTACGGGGGGACTAGCATCGAGCAGTACTTC. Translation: CASSYGGTSIEQYF.

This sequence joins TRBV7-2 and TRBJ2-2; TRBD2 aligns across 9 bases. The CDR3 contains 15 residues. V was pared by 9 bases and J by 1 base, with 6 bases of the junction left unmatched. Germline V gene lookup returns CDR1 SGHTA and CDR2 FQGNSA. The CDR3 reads CASGSGSGNTGELFF. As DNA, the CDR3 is TGTGCCAGTGGTAGCGGGAGTGGGAACACCGGGGAGCTGTTTTTT.

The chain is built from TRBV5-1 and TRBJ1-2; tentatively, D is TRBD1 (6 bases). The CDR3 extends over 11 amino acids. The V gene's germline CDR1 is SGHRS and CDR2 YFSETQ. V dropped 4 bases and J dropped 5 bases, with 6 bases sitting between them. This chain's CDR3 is CASSGTYGYTF. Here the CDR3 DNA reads TGCGCCAGCAGCGGGACATATGGCTACACCTTC. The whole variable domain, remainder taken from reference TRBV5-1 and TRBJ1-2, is KAGVTQTPRYLIKTRGQQVTLSCSPISGHRSVSWYQQTPGQGLQFLFEYFSETQRNKGNFPGRFSGRQFSNSRSEMNVSTLELGDSALYLCASSGTYGYTFGSGTRLTVV.

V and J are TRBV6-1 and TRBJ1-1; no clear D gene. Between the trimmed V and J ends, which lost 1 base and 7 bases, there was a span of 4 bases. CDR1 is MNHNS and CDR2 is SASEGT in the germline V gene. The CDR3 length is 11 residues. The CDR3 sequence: CASSEVGEAFF. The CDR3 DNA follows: TGTGCCAGCAGTGAAGTCGGTGAAGCTTTCTTT.

The CDR3 here is CASSQLHGTSGSDTQYF. CDR3 sequence (DNA): TGTGCCAGCAGCCAACTTCACGGGACTAGCGGGAGTGATACGCAGTATTTT. The chain has TRBV14 and TRBJ2-3, with TRBD2 matching 14 bases. The CDR3 has 17 amino acids. With V trimmed by 2 bases and J by 6 bases, 7 bases remained unmatched. CDR1 is SGHDN and CDR2 is FVKESK in the germline V gene.

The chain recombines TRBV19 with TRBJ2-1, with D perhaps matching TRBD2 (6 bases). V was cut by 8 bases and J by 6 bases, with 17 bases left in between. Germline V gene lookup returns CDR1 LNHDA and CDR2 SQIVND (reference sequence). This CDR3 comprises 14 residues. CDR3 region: CASLTQLASNEQFF. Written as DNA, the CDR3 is TGTGCCAGTCTGACCCAACTAGCCTCCAATGAGCAGTTCTTC.

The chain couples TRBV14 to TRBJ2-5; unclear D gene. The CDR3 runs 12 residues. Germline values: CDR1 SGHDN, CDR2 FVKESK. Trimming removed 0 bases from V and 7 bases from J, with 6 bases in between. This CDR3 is CASSQERGTQYF. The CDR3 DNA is TGTGCCAGCAGCCAAGAACGCGGGACCCAGTACTTC. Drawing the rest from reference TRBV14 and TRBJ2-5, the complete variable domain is EAGVTQFPSHSVIEKGQTVTLRCDPISGHDNLYWYRRVMGKEIKFLLHFVKESKQDESGMPNNRFLAERTGGTYSTLKVQPAELEDSGVYFCASSQERGTQYFGPGTRLLVL.

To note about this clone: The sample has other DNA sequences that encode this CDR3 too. CDR3 amino acids: CAGSRLAGEADTQYF. CDR3 DNA: TGTGCCGGGTCTCGACTAGCGGGGGAGGCAGATACGCAGTATTTT. V usage is TRBV5-6 and J usage is TRBJ2-3, with 12 bases fitting TRBD2. The CDR3 is 15 residues long. After removal of 10 bases from V and 4 bases from J, the junction contained 10 bases not matched to a gene. Germline V gene sequence: CDR1 SGHDT, CDR2 YYEEEE.

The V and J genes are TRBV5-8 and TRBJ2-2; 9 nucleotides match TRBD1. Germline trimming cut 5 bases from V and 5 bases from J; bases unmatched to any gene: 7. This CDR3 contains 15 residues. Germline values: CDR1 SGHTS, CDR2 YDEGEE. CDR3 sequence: CASRTGQGRTGELFF. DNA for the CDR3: TGTGCCAGCAGGACGGGACAGGGTCGGACCGGGGAGCTGTTTTTT.

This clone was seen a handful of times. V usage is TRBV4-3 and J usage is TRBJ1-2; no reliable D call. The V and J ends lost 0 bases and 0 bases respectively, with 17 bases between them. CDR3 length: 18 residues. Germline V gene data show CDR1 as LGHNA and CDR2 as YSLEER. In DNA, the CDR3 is TGCGCCAGCAGCCAAGATCGGTCGGCGCCCGGAGCTAACTATGGCTACACCTTC. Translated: CASSQDRSAPGANYGYTF.